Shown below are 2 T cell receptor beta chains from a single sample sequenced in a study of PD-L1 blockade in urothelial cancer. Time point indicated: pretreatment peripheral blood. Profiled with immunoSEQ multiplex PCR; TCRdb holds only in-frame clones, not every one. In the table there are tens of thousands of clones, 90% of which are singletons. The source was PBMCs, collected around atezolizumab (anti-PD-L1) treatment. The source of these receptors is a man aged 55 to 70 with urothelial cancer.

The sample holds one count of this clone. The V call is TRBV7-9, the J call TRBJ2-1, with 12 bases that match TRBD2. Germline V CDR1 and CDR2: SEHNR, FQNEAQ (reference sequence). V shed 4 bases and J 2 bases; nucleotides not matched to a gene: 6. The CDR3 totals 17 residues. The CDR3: CASSSRLAGDPYNEQFF. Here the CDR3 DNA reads TGTGCCAGCAGCTCGAGACTAGCGGGGGACCCCTACAATGAGCAGTTCTTC.

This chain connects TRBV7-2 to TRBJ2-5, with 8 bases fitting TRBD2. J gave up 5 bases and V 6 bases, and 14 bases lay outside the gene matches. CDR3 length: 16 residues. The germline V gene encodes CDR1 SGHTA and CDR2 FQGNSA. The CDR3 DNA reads TGTGCCAGCAGGCGGGGCGGGGGGTCCGGAAGGGAGACCCAGTACTTC. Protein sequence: CASRRGGGSGRETQYF.